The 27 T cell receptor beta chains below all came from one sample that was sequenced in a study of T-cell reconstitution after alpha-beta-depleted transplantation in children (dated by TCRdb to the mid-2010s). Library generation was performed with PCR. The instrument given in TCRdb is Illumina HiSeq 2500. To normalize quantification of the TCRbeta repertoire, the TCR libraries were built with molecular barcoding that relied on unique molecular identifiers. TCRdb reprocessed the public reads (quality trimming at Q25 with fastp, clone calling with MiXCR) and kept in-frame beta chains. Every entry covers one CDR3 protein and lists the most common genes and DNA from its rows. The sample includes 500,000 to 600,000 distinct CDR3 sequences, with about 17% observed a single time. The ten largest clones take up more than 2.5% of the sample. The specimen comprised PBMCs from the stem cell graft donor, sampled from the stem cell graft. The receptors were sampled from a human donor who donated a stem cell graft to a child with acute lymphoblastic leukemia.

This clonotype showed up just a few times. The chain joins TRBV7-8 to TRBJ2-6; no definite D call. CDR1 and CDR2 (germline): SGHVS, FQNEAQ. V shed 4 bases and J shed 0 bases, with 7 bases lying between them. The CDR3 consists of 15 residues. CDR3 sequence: CASSSFVSGANVLTF. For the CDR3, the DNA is TGTGCCAGCAGCTCATTCGTCTCTGGGGCCAACGTCCTGACTTTC.

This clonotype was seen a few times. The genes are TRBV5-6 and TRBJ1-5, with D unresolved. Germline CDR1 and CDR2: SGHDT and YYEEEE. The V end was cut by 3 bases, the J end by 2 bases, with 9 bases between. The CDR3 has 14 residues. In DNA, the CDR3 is TGTGCCAGCAGCTGGGCTGGGGGCAATCAGCCCCAGCATTTT. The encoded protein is CASSWAGGNQPQHF.

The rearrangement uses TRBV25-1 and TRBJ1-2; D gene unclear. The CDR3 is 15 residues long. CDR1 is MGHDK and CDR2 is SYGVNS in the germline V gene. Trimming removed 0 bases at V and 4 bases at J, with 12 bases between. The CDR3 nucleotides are TGTGCCAGCAGTGAATATGGGCAGACCTCCTATGGCTACACCTTC. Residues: CASSEYGQTSYGYTF.

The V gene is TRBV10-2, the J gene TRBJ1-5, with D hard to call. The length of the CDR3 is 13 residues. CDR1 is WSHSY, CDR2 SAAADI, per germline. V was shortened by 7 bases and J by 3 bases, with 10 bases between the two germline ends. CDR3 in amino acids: CASKSTYNQPQHF. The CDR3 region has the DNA TGCGCCAGCAAAAGTACCTACAATCAGCCCCAGCATTTT.

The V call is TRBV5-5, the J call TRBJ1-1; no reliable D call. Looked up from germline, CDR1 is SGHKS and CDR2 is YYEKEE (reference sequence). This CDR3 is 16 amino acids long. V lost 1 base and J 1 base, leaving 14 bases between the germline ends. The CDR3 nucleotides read TGTGCCAGCAGCTTGATTCATGGAGGCAGGAACACTGAAGCTTTCTTT. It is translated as CASSLIHGGRNTEAFF.

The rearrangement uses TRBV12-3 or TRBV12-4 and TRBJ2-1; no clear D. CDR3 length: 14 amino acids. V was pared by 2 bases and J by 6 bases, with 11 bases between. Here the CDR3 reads CASSLFDGTNEQFF. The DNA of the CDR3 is TGTGCCAGCAGTTTATTCGACGGCACCAATGAGCAGTTCTTC.

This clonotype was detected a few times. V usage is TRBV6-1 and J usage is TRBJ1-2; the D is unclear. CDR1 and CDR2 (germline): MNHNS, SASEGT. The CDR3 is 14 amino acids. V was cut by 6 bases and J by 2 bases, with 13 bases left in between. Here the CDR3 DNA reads TGTGCCAGCAGGAGGGCAGGCAACAACTATGGCTACACCTTC. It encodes CASRRAGNNYGYTF.

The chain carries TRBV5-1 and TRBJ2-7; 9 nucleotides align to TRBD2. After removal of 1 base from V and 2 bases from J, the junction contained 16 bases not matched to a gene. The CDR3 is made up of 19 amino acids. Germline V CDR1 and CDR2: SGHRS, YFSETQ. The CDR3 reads CASSLLAGREAVGTYEQYF. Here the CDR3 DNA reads TGCGCCAGCAGCTTGCTAGCGGGAAGAGAGGCAGTGGGGACCTACGAGCAGTACTTC.

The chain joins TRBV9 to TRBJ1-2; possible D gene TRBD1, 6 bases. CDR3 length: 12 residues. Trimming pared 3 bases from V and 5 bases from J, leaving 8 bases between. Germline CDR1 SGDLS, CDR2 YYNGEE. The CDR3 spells CASSEQGYGYTF. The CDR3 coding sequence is TGTGCCAGCAGCGAACAGGGTTATGGCTACACCTTC.

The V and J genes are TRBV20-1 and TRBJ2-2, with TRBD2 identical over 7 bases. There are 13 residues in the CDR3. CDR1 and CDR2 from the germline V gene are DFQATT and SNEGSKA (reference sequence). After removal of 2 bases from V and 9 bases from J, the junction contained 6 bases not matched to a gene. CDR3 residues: CSARREGRRELFF. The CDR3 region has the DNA TGCAGTGCTAGAAGGGAGGGACGCCGGGAGCTGTTTTTT.

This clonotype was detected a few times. The CDR3 DNA follows: TGTGCCAGCAGCTTAGGAGAGGGACTAGCGGGAGTAGAGACCCAGTACTTC. Its protein is CASSLGEGLAGVETQYF. The chain has TRBV7-6 and TRBJ2-5; TRBD2 agrees at 14 bases. This CDR3 comprises 17 residues. Germline lookup yields CDR1 SGHVS and CDR2 FNYEAQ. With V trimmed by 1 base and J by 4 bases, 5 bases remained unmatched.

The CDR3 DNA reads TGCGCCAGCAGCTTGTTGGGCGTCAACACCGGGGAGCTGTTTTTT. As protein: CASSLLGVNTGELFF. The chain carries TRBV5-1 and TRBJ2-2; the D is unclear. V shed 1 base and J shed 2 bases, with 9 bases lying between them. CDR1 and CDR2 from the germline V gene are SGHRS and YFSETQ. The CDR3 totals 15 residues.

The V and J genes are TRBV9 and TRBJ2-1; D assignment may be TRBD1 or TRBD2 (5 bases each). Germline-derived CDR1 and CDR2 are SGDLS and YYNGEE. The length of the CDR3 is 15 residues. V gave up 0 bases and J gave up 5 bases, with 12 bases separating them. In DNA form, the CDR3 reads TGTGCCAGCAGCGTAGATGGGACCGCAAACAATGAGCAGTTCTTC. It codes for CASSVDGTANNEQFF.

The CDR3 DNA follows: TGTGCCAGCAGTTACGGGAGTCGGGAGCTGTTTTTT. It is translated as CASSYGSRELFF. This chain uses TRBV27 with TRBJ2-2; maybe TRBD2 (6 bases). Germline V gene data show CDR1 as MNHEY and CDR2 as SMNVEV (reference sequence). Deletions cut 4 bases from V and 9 bases from J, with 9 bases between. This CDR3 comprises 12 residues.

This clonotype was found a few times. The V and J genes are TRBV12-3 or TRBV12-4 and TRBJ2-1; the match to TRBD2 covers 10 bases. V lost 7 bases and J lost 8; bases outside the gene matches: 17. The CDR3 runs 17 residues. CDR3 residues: CASTFSRSSGSPHEQFF. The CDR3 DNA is TGTGCCAGCACCTTTAGCAGGTCTAGCGGGAGTCCTCATGAGCAGTTCTTC.

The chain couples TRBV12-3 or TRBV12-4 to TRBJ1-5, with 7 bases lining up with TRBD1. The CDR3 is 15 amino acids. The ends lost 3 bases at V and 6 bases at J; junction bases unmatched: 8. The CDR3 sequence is CASSLATGNTQPQHF. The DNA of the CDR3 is TGTGCCAGCAGTTTGGCGACAGGGAATACTCAGCCCCAGCATTTT.

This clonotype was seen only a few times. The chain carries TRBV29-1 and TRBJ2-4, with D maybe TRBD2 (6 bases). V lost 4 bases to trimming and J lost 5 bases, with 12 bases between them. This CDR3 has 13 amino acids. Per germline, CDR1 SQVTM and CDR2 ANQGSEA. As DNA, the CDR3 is TGCAGCGTTGGACTAGGGCCCCAAAACATTCAGTACTTC. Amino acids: CSVGLGPQNIQYF.

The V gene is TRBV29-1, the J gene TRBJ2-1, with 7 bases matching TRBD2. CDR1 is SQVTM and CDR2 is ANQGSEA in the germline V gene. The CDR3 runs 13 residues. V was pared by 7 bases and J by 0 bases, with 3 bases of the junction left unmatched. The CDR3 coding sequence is TGCAGCGGAGCGGGAAGCTCCTACAATGAGCAGTTCTTC. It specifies CSGAGSSYNEQFF.

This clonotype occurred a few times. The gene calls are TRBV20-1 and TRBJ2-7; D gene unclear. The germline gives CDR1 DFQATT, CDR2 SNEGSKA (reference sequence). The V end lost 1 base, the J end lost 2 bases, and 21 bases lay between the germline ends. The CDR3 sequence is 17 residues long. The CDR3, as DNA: TGCAGTGCTAGAGGGCGATCCCTACGACCTTTGGCCTACGAGCAGTACTTC. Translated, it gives CSARGRSLRPLAYEQYF.

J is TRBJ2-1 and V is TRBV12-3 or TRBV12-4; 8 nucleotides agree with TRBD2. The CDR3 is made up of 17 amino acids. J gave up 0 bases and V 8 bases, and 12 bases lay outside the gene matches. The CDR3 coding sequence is TGTGCCAGCGCATCCTCCGGGGGGGGAACCTCCTACAATGAGCAGTTCTTC. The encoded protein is CASASSGGGTSYNEQFF.

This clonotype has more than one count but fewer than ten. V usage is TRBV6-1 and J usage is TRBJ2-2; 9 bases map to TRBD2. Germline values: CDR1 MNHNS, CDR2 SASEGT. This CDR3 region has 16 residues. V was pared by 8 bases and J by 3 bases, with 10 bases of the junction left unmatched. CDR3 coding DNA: TGTGCCAGCCAACTAGCGGGCCAAGTGGACACCGGGGAGCTGTTTTTT. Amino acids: CASQLAGQVDTGELFF.

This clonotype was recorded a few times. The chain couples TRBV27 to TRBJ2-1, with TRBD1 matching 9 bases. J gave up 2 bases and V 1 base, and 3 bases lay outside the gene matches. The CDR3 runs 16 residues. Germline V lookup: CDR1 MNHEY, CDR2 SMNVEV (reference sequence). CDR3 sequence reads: CASSLLGTGTYNEQFF. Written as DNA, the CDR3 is TGTGCCAGCAGTTTATTGGGGACAGGGACCTACAATGAGCAGTTCTTC.

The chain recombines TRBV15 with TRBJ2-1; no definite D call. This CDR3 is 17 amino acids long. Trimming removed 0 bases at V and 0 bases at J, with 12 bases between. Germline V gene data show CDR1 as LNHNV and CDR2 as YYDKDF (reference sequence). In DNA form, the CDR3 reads TGTGCCACCAGCAGAGATTTGCCGGGCAACTCCTACAATGAGCAGTTCTTC. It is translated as CATSRDLPGNSYNEQFF.

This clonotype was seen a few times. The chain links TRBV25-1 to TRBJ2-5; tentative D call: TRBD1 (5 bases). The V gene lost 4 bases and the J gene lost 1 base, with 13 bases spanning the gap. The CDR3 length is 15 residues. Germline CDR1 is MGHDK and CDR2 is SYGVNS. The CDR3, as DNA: TGTGCCAGCAGTGTAGTGGGGCTTCTCCAAGAGACCCAGTACTTC. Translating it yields CASSVVGLLQETQYF.

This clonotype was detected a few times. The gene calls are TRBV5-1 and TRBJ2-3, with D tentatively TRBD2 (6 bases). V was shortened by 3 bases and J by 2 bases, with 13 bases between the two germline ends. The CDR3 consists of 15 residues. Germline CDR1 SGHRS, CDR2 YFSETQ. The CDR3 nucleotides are TGCGCCAGCAGCTCAGGGACTGCCACCACAGATACGCAGTATTTT. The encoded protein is CASSSGTATTDTQYF.

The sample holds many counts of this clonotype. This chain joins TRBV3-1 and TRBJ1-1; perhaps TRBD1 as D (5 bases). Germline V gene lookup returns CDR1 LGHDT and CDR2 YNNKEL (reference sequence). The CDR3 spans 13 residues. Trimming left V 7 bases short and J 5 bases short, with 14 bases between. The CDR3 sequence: CASTLSRGTEAFF. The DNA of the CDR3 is TGTGCCAGCACCTTAAGTCGGGGGACTGAAGCTTTCTTT.

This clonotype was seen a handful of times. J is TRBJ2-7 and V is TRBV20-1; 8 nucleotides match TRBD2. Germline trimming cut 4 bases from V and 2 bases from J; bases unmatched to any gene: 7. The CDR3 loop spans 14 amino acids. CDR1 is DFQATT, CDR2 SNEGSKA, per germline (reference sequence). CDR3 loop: CSATATSGAYEQYF. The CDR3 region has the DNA TGCAGTGCTACAGCCACTAGCGGTGCCTACGAGCAGTACTTC.